The 31 T cell receptor beta chains presented below share a single source sample, sequenced in a study of shared clonotypes between healthy human individuals. Positively selected for CCR7, the CD45RO-negative cells used as naive CD8 cells excluded terminally differentiated effector memory CD45RA+ cells. Method: immunoSEQ multiplex PCR; TCRdb's copy keeps in-frame clones and lacks some. The sample includes about 2 million clones, about 95% seen only once; the top ten take 0.85% to 1.3%. Source material: naive CD8+ T cells sorted from blood. All receptors derive from a man aged 18-30 years in good health.

The sample holds one count of this clone. This CDR3 is also generated by other DNA sequences in the sample. The rearrangement uses TRBV27 and TRBJ1-1, with D possibly TRBD1 on 5 matching bases. Germline-derived CDR1 and CDR2 are MNHEY and SMNVEV (reference sequence). Trimming stripped 0 bases from V and 2 bases from J, with 7 bases between. The CDR3 is 14 residues long. CDR3 bases: TGTGCCAGCAGTTTATCAGACAGCAACACTGAAGCTTTCTTT. As protein: CASSLSDSNTEAFF.

Notes on this clone: Distinct nucleotide sequences in the sample also encode this CDR3. The genes are TRBV28 and TRBJ2-1; D unresolved. The V gene's germline CDR1 is MDHEN and CDR2 SYDVKM. Trimming removed 5 bases at V and 4 bases at J, with 6 bases between. This CDR3 spans 12 amino acids. CDR3 residues: CASSPPYNEQFF. The DNA of the CDR3 is TGTGCCAGCAGTCCCCCTTACAATGAGCAGTTCTTC.

This sequence joins TRBV9 and TRBJ1-2; 7 bases align to TRBD1. Germline-derived CDR1 and CDR2 are SGDLS and YYNGEE. This CDR3 is built from 15 residues. Trimming removed 3 bases from V and 8 bases from J; junction bases left unmatched: 13. CDR3 sequence (DNA): TGTGCCAGCAGCGCCGACAGGGATCAGCGTTCAGGCTACACCTTC. It translates to CASSADRDQRSGYTF.

This sequence joins TRBV5-6 and TRBJ2-2; possible D gene TRBD1, 5 bases. Deletions cut 4 bases from V and 7 bases from J, with 11 bases between. The CDR3 runs to 13 residues. The V gene's germline CDR1 is SGHDT and CDR2 YYEEEE. Here the CDR3 DNA reads TGTGCCAGCAGCGCTCAGGGCCACGGGGAGCTGTTTTTT. Residues: CASSAQGHGELFF.

The gene calls are TRBV7-9 and TRBJ2-7; D might be TRBD2 (6 bases). Germline CDR1 SEHNR, CDR2 FQNEAQ (reference sequence). V dropped 1 base and J dropped 0 bases, with 13 bases sitting between them. The CDR3 runs 16 residues. The CDR3: CASSLESAGYSYEQYF. Here the CDR3 DNA reads TGTGCCAGCAGCTTAGAGTCGGCGGGGTACTCCTACGAGCAGTACTTC.

With regard to this clone: Other DNA sequences within the sample encode an identical CDR3. DNA of the CDR3: TGTGCCAGCAGCTACGACTCCTACGAGCAGTACTTC. Residues: CASSYDSYEQYF. V usage is TRBV11-2 and J usage is TRBJ2-7; D is undetermined. Germline CDR1 is SGHAT and CDR2 is FQNNGV. V lost 4 bases, J lost 0 bases, and 4 bases lay in between. The CDR3 is 12 amino acids. Using reference TRBV11-2 and TRBJ2-7 for the parts outside the CDR3, the full variable domain is EAGVAQSPRYKIIEKRQSVAFWCNPISGHATLYWYQQILGQGPKLLIQFQNNGVVDDSQLPKDRFSAERLKGVDSTLKIQPAKLEDSAVYLCASSYDSYEQYFGPGTRLTVT.

The rearrangement joins TRBV5-1 to TRBJ2-7, with D perhaps matching TRBD1 (7 bases). Trimming removed 4 bases at V and 4 bases at J, with 12 bases between. Germline assignment: CDR1 SGHRS and CDR2 YFSETQ. The CDR3 consists of 13 residues. The CDR3: CASSEGAGYEQYF. The CDR3 nucleotides read TGCGCCAGCAGCGAGGGGGCGGGGTACGAGCAGTACTTC.

The V call is TRBV25-1, the J call TRBJ2-1; tentatively, D is TRBD1 or TRBD2 (5 bases each). The CDR3 has 13 amino acids. The germline V and J ends were trimmed by 1 base and 10 bases, with 11 bases remaining between them. Looked up from germline, CDR1 is MGHDK and CDR2 is SYGVNS. The DNA for the CDR3 is TGTGCCAGCAGTGAATTCGGGGACGGAGAGCAGTTCTTC. Protein sequence: CASSEFGDGEQFF.

In regard to this clone: The same CDR3 arises from other DNA sequences in this sample as well. The chain joins TRBV27 to TRBJ2-5, with 7 bases lining up with TRBD2. Germline V gives CDR1 MNHEY, CDR2 SMNVEV (reference sequence). Unmatched junction bases numbered 4, after V lost 2 bases and J lost 4 bases. The CDR3 covers 14 residues. CDR3 sequence (DNA): TGTGCCAGCAGTTTAGGGAGGGGAGGAGAGACCCAGTACTTC. Its protein is CASSLGRGGETQYF.

The J gene is TRBJ1-1, the V gene TRBV2; TRBD1 matches 7 bases. Germline V gene lookup returns CDR1 SNHLY and CDR2 FYNNEI. V was pared by 8 bases and J by 3 bases, with 6 bases of the junction left unmatched. The CDR3 totals 13 residues. CDR3 loop: CASPGQADTEAFF. CDR3 sequence (DNA): TGTGCCAGCCCCGGACAGGCTGACACTGAAGCTTTCTTT.

The chain carries TRBV6-1 and TRBJ2-3, with D uncertain. Deletions cut 4 bases from V and 0 bases from J, with 8 bases between. From germline, CDR1 is MNHNS and CDR2 SASEGT. The CDR3 has 14 amino acids. The CDR3, as DNA: TGTGCCAGCAGTGTTCGGCAGAGCACAGATACGCAGTATTTT. Translated, it gives CASSVRQSTDTQYF.

The chain joins TRBV6-5 to TRBJ2-1; 9 bases map to TRBD2. CDR1 is MNHEY, CDR2 SVGAGI, per germline. The trim removed 4 bases at V and 10 bases at J, leaving 8 bases unmatched. The CDR3 loop spans 14 amino acids. The CDR3 reads CASSLQVAGEEQFF. Here the CDR3 DNA reads TGTGCCAGCAGTTTACAGGTAGCGGGAGAGGAGCAGTTCTTC.

This clone showed up just once. The V call is TRBV7-9, the J call TRBJ2-1; 12 positions match TRBD2. The germline gives CDR1 SEHNR, CDR2 FQNEAQ (reference sequence). The CDR3 consists of 15 residues. Trimming at V came to 5 bases and at J to 9 bases, leaving 8 bases not matched to a gene. The CDR3 is CASSPSGRASSEQFF. The DNA for the CDR3 is TGTGCCAGCAGCCCTAGCGGGAGGGCCTCAAGTGAGCAGTTCTTC.

This chain joins TRBV6-5 and TRBJ2-1, with TRBD2 matching over 14 bases. Germline loops: CDR1 MNHEY, CDR2 SVGAGI. The CDR3 is made up of 15 amino acids. The ends lost 5 bases at V and 9 bases at J; junction bases unmatched: 6. This CDR3 reads CASSQTSGGAFEQFF. CDR3 nucleotides: TGTGCCAGCAGTCAGACTAGCGGGGGGGCATTTGAGCAGTTCTTC.

About this clone itself: Other nucleotide sequences in the sample specify the same CDR3. This sequence joins TRBV5-1 and TRBJ2-2; possibly TRBD2 for D (5 bases). Germline lookup yields CDR1 SGHRS and CDR2 YFSETQ. CDR3 length equals 15 residues. V was shortened by 0 bases and J by 0 bases, with 6 bases between the two germline ends. CDR3 amino acids: CASSLGTSNTGELFF. Here the CDR3 DNA reads TGCGCCAGCAGCTTGGGGACTTCGAACACCGGGGAGCTGTTTTTT.

This clone was counted once. The chain is built from TRBV5-1 and TRBJ2-1; tentatively, D is TRBD2 (6 bases). Trimming took off 2 bases at V and 3 bases at J, with 9 bases between the two ends. Germline V CDR1 and CDR2: SGHRS, YFSETQ. The CDR3 is made up of 14 amino acids. This chain's CDR3 is CASSFWGDYNEQFF. For the CDR3, the DNA is TGCGCCAGCAGCTTCTGGGGGGACTACAATGAGCAGTTCTTC.

This clone was detected a few times. The CDR3 loop reads CASSLRSSYNSPLHF. The CDR3 coding sequence is TGTGCCAGCAGTTTGCGTAGCTCCTATAATTCACCCCTCCACTTT. V gene TRBV6-5 combines with J gene TRBJ1-6; D unclear. V lost 4 bases, J lost 0 bases, and 7 bases lay in between. Germline V gene data show CDR1 as MNHEY and CDR2 as SVGAGI. The CDR3 is 15 amino acids.

The chain is built from TRBV30 and TRBJ1-6; D is ambiguous. Trimming stripped 3 bases from V and 10 bases from J, with 16 bases between. The CDR3 has 14 residues. Germline lookup yields CDR1 GTSNPN and CDR2 SVGIG (reference sequence). CDR3 in DNA: TGTGCCTGGAGCGAACACTCCAGAGAATCACCCCTCCACTTT. Translated: CAWSEHSRESPLHF. The variable domain in full, with the rest retrieved from reference TRBV30 and TRBJ1-6, is SQTIHQWPATLVQPVGSPLSLECTVEGTSNPNLYWYRQAAGRGLQLLFYSVGIGQISSEVPQNLSASRPQDRQFILSSKKLLLSDSGFYLCAWSEHSRESPLHFGNGTRLTVT.

The chain recombines TRBV27 with TRBJ2-1, with 8 bases lining up with TRBD2. The V and J ends lost 7 bases and 8 bases, in that order; junction bases with no gene match: 25. This CDR3 has 19 residues. Germline-derived CDR1 and CDR2 are MNHEY and SMNVEV (reference sequence). In DNA, the CDR3 is TGTGCCAGCACCGCACGGGGGGGCGGTGTAGAGGCGGGAGACGATGAGCAGTTCTTC. Protein product: CASTARGGGVEAGDDEQFF.

The chain uses TRBV10-3 and TRBJ1-4; no definite D call. Germline V gene data show CDR1 as ENHRY and CDR2 as SYGVKD. Trimming stripped 6 bases from V and 0 bases from J, with 8 bases between. This CDR3 contains 14 residues. Here the CDR3 reads CAIRDPATNEKLFF. CDR3 in DNA: TGTGCCATCAGGGACCCAGCAACTAATGAAAAACTGTTTTTT.

Of note for this clone: Additional DNA sequences in this sample encode the identical CDR3. V and J are TRBV13 and TRBJ1-3; D not resolved. CDR3 length: 12 amino acids. The V gene lost 0 bases and the J gene lost 4 bases, with 1 base spanning the gap. Germline V gives CDR1 PRHDT, CDR2 FYEKMQ (reference sequence). The CDR3 sequence is CASSLGGNTIYF. CDR3 coding DNA: TGTGCCAGCAGCTTAGGCGGAAACACCATATATTTT.

This rearrangement joins TRBV7-6 to TRBJ2-6, with D tentatively TRBD2 (6 bases). Trimming removed 3 bases from V and 0 bases from J, with 12 bases in between. The CDR3 covers 17 residues. The germline gives CDR1 SGHVS, CDR2 FNYEAQ. CDR3 DNA: TGTGCCAGCAGCTTCGGGGAGGCCGCCTCTGGGGCCAACGTCCTGACTTTC. Protein sequence: CASSFGEAASGANVLTF. The full variable domain, in which reference TRBV7-6 and TRBJ2-6 provide the parts outside the CDR3, is GAGVSQSPRYKVTKRGQDVALRCDPISGHVSLYWYRQALGQGPEFLTYFNYEAQQDKSGLPNDRFSAERPEGSISTLTIQRTEQRDSAMYRCASSFGEAASGANVLTFGAGSRLTVL.

With regard to this clone: This same CDR3 is encoded by further DNA sequences in the sample. V usage is TRBV19 and J usage is TRBJ2-7, with D perhaps TRBD2 (5 bases). Germline V gene data show CDR1 as LNHDA and CDR2 as SQIVND (reference sequence). The CDR3 runs to 11 residues. V was cut by 5 bases and J by 3 bases, with 5 bases left in between. The CDR3: CASSGGYEQYF. The CDR3 region has the DNA TGTGCCAGTAGTGGAGGCTACGAGCAGTACTTC.

This chain joins TRBV13 and TRBJ1-2, with 8 bases that match TRBD1. The CDR3 is 15 amino acids. Losses at the gene ends were 5 bases for V and 4 bases for J; bases not matched to a gene: 9. Germline lookup yields CDR1 PRHDT and CDR2 FYEKMQ (reference sequence). CDR3 nucleotides: TGTGCCAGCAGCCCCCCTAGTGGACAGGGCTATGGCTACACCTTC. This gives the protein CASSPPSGQGYGYTF.

The V gene is TRBV18, the J gene TRBJ2-7, with D unclear. Looked up from germline, CDR1 is KGHSH and CDR2 is LQKENI. CDR3 length: 14 amino acids. Trimming took 3 bases from V and 2 from J, leaving 11 bases between them. CDR3 loop: CASSPETEPYEQYF. For the CDR3, the DNA is TGTGCCAGCTCACCCGAAACCGAGCCCTACGAGCAGTACTTC.

This rearrangement joins TRBV7-3 to TRBJ2-3; 8 bases map to TRBD2. J lost 0 bases, V lost 6 bases, and 2 bases had no gene match. This CDR3 has 14 residues. Germline values: CDR1 SGHTA, CDR2 FQGTGA. DNA of the CDR3: TGTGCCAGCAGTCTAGCGGGTAGCACAGATACGCAGTATTTT. Its protein product is CASSLAGSTDTQYF.

V gene TRBV6-5 combines with J gene TRBJ1-1, with no clear D. Germline lookup yields CDR1 MNHEY and CDR2 SVGAGI. Trimming took 0 bases from V and 0 from J, leaving 11 bases between them. The CDR3 extends over 16 amino acids. CDR3 bases: TGTGCCAGCAGTTACTCGAAAACCAGGTTGAACACTGAAGCTTTCTTT. Amino acids: CASSYSKTRLNTEAFF.

This chain uses TRBV9 with TRBJ2-5; 8 bases line up with TRBD2. V lost 2 bases, J lost 1 base, and 1 base stayed unmatched. From germline, CDR1 is SGDLS and CDR2 YYNGEE. This CDR3 is built from 14 residues. The CDR3 coding sequence is TGTGCCAGCAGCGTGCTAGCGGGCCAAGAGACCCAGTACTTC. This translates into CASSVLAGQETQYF. Filled out from reference TRBV9 and TRBJ2-5, the complete variable domain reads DSGVTQTPKHLITATGQRVTLRCSPRSGDLSVYWYQQSLDQGLQFLIQYYNGEERAKGNILERFSAQQFPDLHSELNLSSLELGDSALYFCASSVLAGQETQYFGPGTRLLVL.

The chain recombines TRBV5-6 with TRBJ1-2; TRBD1 matches 8 bases. The germline V gene has CDR1 SGHDT and CDR2 YYEEEE. V lost 0 bases, J lost 2 bases, and 3 bases stayed unmatched. CDR3 length: 15 amino acids. As DNA, the CDR3 is TGTGCCAGCAGCTTGGCGGGACAGGAGAACTATGGCTACACCTTC. Its protein is CASSLAGQENYGYTF.

The rearrangement joins TRBV7-2 to TRBJ1-1; 8 nucleotides match TRBD1. In germline, CDR1 is SGHTA, CDR2 FQGNSA. Unmatched junction bases numbered 9, after V lost 4 bases and J lost 5 bases. This CDR3 spans 15 amino acids. The CDR3 DNA reads TGTGCCAGCAGCTATGGACAGGGCCACCCAACTGAAGCTTTCTTT. It is translated as CASSYGQGHPTEAFF.

This clone appeared a single time. The CDR3 sequence: CASSLDRGLGGGYEQYF. Written as DNA, the CDR3 is TGTGCCAGCAGTTTGGATAGGGGGCTGGGCGGGGGCTACGAGCAGTACTTC. The chain recombines TRBV28 with TRBJ2-7; tentatively, D is TRBD1 or TRBD2 (7 bases each). V gave up 3 bases and J gave up 3 bases, with 21 bases separating them. The CDR3 spans 17 residues. Germline loops: CDR1 MDHEN, CDR2 SYDVKM.